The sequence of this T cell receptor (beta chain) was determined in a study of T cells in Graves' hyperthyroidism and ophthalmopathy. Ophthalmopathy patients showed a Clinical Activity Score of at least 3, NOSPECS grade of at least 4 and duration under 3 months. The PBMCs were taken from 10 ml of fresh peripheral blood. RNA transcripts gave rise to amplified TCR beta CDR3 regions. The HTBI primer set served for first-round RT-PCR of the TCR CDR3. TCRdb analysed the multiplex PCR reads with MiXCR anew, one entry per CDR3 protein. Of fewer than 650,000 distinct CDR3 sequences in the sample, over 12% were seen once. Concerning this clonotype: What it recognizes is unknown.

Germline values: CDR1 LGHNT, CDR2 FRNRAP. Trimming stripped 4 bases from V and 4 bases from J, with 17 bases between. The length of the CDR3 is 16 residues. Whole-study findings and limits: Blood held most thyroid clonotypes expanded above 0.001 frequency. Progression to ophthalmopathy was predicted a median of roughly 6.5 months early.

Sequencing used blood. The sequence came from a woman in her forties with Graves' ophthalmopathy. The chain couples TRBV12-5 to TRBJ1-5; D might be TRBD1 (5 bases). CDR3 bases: TGTGCTAGTGGTTCGGAGGGACGTGTGGGAAATCAGCCCCAGCATTTT. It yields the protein CASGSEGRVGNQPQHF.